A selection of T cell receptor beta chains follows, all from one sample in a study of shared clonotypes between healthy human individuals. Libraries were prepared by immunoSEQ multiplex PCR; TCRdb keeps only in-frame clonotypes and omits some of them. The sample gives roughly 2,000,000 clones, approximately 95% of which show up once; 1.2% is in the top ten. The sequencing input was naive CD8+ T cells sorted from blood. These receptors came from a man between 18 and 29 years old in good health. Each CDR3 is given with its conserved first and last residue. Each record gives: clone size, J gene, V gene, D gene, CDR3 DNA, CDR3 protein. D genes are given only for firm matches. Size is stated for part of the rows, as once, few or many counts, or as a class when the clone is expanded.

size: .; J: TRBJ2-2; V: TRBV5-4; D: .; DNA: TGTGCCAGCAGCGCTGAGGGGGGAATCCCCGCGGAGCTGTTTTTT; CDR3: CASSAEGGIPAELFF
size: once; J: TRBJ1-2; V: TRBV6-5; D: .; DNA: TGTGCCATCAAGCATGGGGTTGGCTACACCTTC; CDR3: CAIKHGVGYTF
size: .; J: TRBJ1-4; V: TRBV7-9; D: TRBD1; DNA: TGTGCCAGCAGCCAGACAGGGATCCTTGAAAAACTGTTTTTT; CDR3: CASSQTGILEKLFF
size: .; J: TRBJ2-2; V: TRBV27; D: TRBD2; DNA: TGTGCCAGCAGTTCTCCAGCTAGCGGTAGGGCCGGGGAGCTGTTTTTT; CDR3: CASSSPASGRAGELFF
size: .; J: TRBJ2-2; V: TRBV9; D: TRBD2; DNA: TGTGCCAGCAGCGTTTGGCGGGGGACGAACACCGGGGAGCTGTTTTTT; CDR3: CASSVWRGTNTGELFF
size: once; J: TRBJ2-1; V: TRBV27; D: TRBD1; DNA: TGTGCCAGCAGTCAGGAGACAGGGTTCTACAATGAGCAGTTCTTC; CDR3: CASSQETGFYNEQFF
size: once; J: TRBJ2-1; V: TRBV27; D: .; DNA: TGTGCCAGCAGTTTCCTCACAGGGAATTTATACAATGAGCAGTTCTTC; CDR3: CASSFLTGNLYNEQFF
size: once; J: TRBJ2-5; V: TRBV27; D: TRBD2; DNA: TGTGCCAGCAGCGTCCTACTAGCGGGTGAAACTGAAGAGACCCAGTACTTC; CDR3: CASSVLLAGETEETQYF
size: .; J: TRBJ2-3; V: TRBV6-1; D: TRBD1; DNA: TGTGCCAGCAGTGCGTTGAGGGGGCCAGTAGGAGATACGCAGTATTTT; CDR3: CASSALRGPVGDTQYF
size: .; J: TRBJ2-5; V: TRBV10-3; D: TRBD1; DNA: TGTGCCATCAGTGCCCCCGGGACAGGTGCTCAAGAGACCCAGTACTTC; CDR3: CAISAPGTGAQETQYF
size: .; J: TRBJ2-3; V: TRBV28; D: .; DNA: TGTGCCACCTCCTGGGTCGGGGAAGGCACAGATACGCAGTATTTT; CDR3: CATSWVGEGTDTQYF
size: .; J: TRBJ2-7; V: TRBV6-5; D: .; DNA: TGTGCCAGCAGTTACTCGGGATCGGGAGCCTACGAGCAGTACTTC; CDR3: CASSYSGSGAYEQYF
size: .; J: TRBJ2-7; V: TRBV5-5; D: .; DNA: TGTGCCAGCAGCTTGCAGGGTTGGGAGCAGTACTTC; CDR3: CASSLQGWEQYF
size: .; J: TRBJ2-7; V: TRBV28; D: TRBD2; DNA: TGTGCCAGCAGTCCACTAGCGGGGGGGCCCTACGAGCAGTACTTC; CDR3: CASSPLAGGPYEQYF
size: .; J: TRBJ2-7; V: TRBV28; D: TRBD1; DNA: TGTGCCAGCACCGTACCCGGACAGGGGGGCGAGCAGTACTTC; CDR3: CASTVPGQGGEQYF
size: .; J: TRBJ1-2; V: TRBV27; D: .; DNA: TGTGCCAGCAGTTATGGGGCAGGGGACTATGGCTACACCTTC; CDR3: CASSYGAGDYGYTF
size: .; J: TRBJ1-1; V: TRBV4-1; D: .; DNA: TGCGCCAGCAGCCAAGATCGCAGGAGGAACACTGAAGCTTTCTTT; CDR3: CASSQDRRRNTEAFF
size: .; J: TRBJ2-7; V: TRBV27; D: TRBD2; DNA: TGTGCCAGCAGTTTGCGACTAGCGGGGGGAGCGGGCTACGAGCAGTACTTC; CDR3: CASSLRLAGGAGYEQYF
size: .; J: TRBJ1-1; V: TRBV30; D: .; DNA: TGTGCCTGGAGAGAGGGTTGGAACACTGAAGCTTTCTTT; CDR3: CAWREGWNTEAFF
size: .; J: TRBJ1-4; V: TRBV19; D: .; DNA: TGTGCCAGTACCTACTCAACTAATGAAAAACTGTTTTTT; CDR3: CASTYSTNEKLFF
size: .; J: TRBJ2-3; V: TRBV21-1; D: .; DNA: TGTGCCAGCAGCTTCTCCAGAACCCCCCCAACAGATACGCAGTATTTT; CDR3: CASSFSRTPPTDTQYF
size: .; J: TRBJ1-2; V: TRBV5-1; D: .; DNA: TGCGCCAGCAGCCCCTCCCCCGGCGACTATGGCTACACCTTC; CDR3: CASSPSPGDYGYTF